The 7 T cell receptor beta chains below were found in one sample sequenced in a study of blood T cells in healthy people across ages. For the second PCR, which ran for about 7 to 11 cycles, a sample-barcoded 5' primer and a J-beta primer mix were used. TCRdb re-derived calls from the 5' RACE reads in MiXCR, one entry per CDR3 protein. The sample comprises fewer than 650,000 distinct CDR3 sequences, roughly a quarter of which are singletons, and over 3.5% rests with the top ten. These same records also appear under a second study, on T cells of mothers and their children.

Sample: blood. The source is a boy aged 2 to 10 in good health.

The rearrangement links TRBV6-5 to TRBJ2-3, with D possibly being TRBD1 or TRBD2 (5 bases each). Trimming pared 2 bases from V and 6 bases from J, leaving 12 bases between. The germline CDR1 and CDR2 sequences are MNHEY and SVGAGI. The CDR3 extends over 14 amino acids. The CDR3 nucleotides read TGTGCCAGCAGTTACCGGAGAGGGACGGATACGCAGTATTTT. Translated: CASSYRRGTDTQYF.

This clonotype was detected many times. The rearrangement links TRBV7-2 to TRBJ1-2, with 8 positions matching TRBD1. The CDR3 spans 14 residues. Germline V CDR1 and CDR2: SGHTA, FQGNSA. V lost 5 bases to trimming and J lost 4 bases; unmatched junction nucleotides: 6. The CDR3 spells CASSPNQGAYGYTF. Written as DNA, the CDR3 is TGTGCCAGCAGCCCAAATCAGGGGGCCTATGGCTACACCTTC.

This rearrangement joins TRBV9 to TRBJ1-1; D is perhaps TRBD1 (6 bases). Trimming shortened V by 3 bases and J by 7 bases, and 16 bases separated the two germline ends. The CDR3 is made up of 14 amino acids. Germline-derived CDR1 and CDR2 are SGDLS and YYNGEE. The DNA of the CDR3 is TGTGCCAGCAGCGGTAGTCGGGGGGCGGGTGAAGCTTTCTTT. This translates into CASSGSRGAGEAFF. Full variable domain (outside the CDR3, taken from reference TRBV9 and TRBJ1-1): DSGVTQTPKHLITATGQRVTLRCSPRSGDLSVYWYQQSLDQGLQFLIQYYNGEERAKGNILERFSAQQFPDLHSELNLSSLELGDSALYFCASSGSRGAGEAFFGQGTRLTVV.

V and J are TRBV6-5 and TRBJ2-5, with D perhaps TRBD2 (6 bases). The CDR3 spans 16 residues. V lost 2 bases, J lost 10 bases, and 23 bases lay in between. Germline CDR1 MNHEY, CDR2 SVGAGI. The CDR3 loop reads CASSYDPAGYDKGQYF. CDR3 nucleotides: TGTGCCAGCAGTTACGATCCCGCGGGATACGATAAGGGCCAGTACTTC.

This clonotype has a handful of counts. The chain links TRBV7-2 to TRBJ2-1, with D possibly being TRBD1 or TRBD2 (5 bases each). Trimming removed 3 bases from V and 0 bases from J, with 9 bases in between. This CDR3 has 15 residues. Germline CDR1 is SGHTA and CDR2 is FQGNSA. CDR3 sequence reads: CASSFEGSSYNEQFF. Here the CDR3 DNA reads TGTGCCAGCAGCTTTGAGGGGAGCTCCTACAATGAGCAGTTCTTC.

On this clonotype itself: This likely comes from a read error, as the CDR3 has no conserved phenylalanine or tryptophan at its end. This chain links TRBV20-1 with TRBJ1-1; D gene unclear. With 3 bases removed from V and 3 bases from J, the gap between germline ends came to 8 bases. The CDR3 runs to 12 residues. Germline CDR1 DFQATT, CDR2 SNEGSKA (reference sequence). The CDR3 is CSARIKDTEAFS. The CDR3 nucleotides read TGCAGTGCTAGGATCAAGGACACTGAAGCTTTCTCT.

This clonotype was picked up a small number of times. The gene calls are TRBV5-1 and TRBJ1-4; D may be TRBD1 (5 bases). Germline V gene lookup returns CDR1 SGHRS and CDR2 YFSETQ. The CDR3 covers 16 residues. The ends were cut back, 2 bases at V and 4 bases at J, with 15 bases in the middle. In DNA, the CDR3 is TGCGCCAGCAGCTTTCAGGGCCAGGGTGATAATGAAAAACTGTTTTTT. Protein: CASSFQGQGDNEKLFF.